The clone carrying this T cell receptor beta chain was seen many times. What it binds is unknown. The data were obtained in a study of T cell repertoires in cytomegalovirus infection. Across the whole study: Public TCR beta signatures provided an indication of both CMV infection and a matching HLA type. General study results and limits: HLA-C-restricted CMV-specific TCR beta clonotypes were dominant in the ex vivo response.

The CDR3 totals 14 residues. The V gene's germline CDR1 is SGHTA and CDR2 FQGNSA. Trimming left V 0 bases short and J 5 bases short, with 10 bases between. TCRdb re-called the reads with MiXCR, one entry per CDR3 protein. The table shows roughly 340,000 distinct CDR3 sequences, with approximately 32% occurring only once. The chain carries TRBV7-2 and TRBJ1-1; D gene unclear. The source was cultured PBMCs, collected from culture after CMV antigen stimulation. This TCR was recovered from a human donor in good health (CMV status not recorded). Some clones in this sample may be carry-over from other donors' samples. CDR3 in amino acids: CASSLARAETEAFF. The CDR3 DNA is TGTGCCAGCAGCTTAGCGCGGGCAGAGACTGAAGCTTTCTTT.